Listed here are 11 T cell receptor beta chains from one sample, sequenced in a study of regulatory T cells in long-lasting Graves disease. The time point denotes: persistent/refractory GD, antithyroid drugs over 5 years with positive TRAb. Extracted RNA from PBMCs served as the source of the TCR library. Arm-PCR of CDR3 regions and iRepertoire HTBI primers were used to build TCR beta libraries. Via MiXCR, TCRdb re-called the multiplex PCR reads, giving one row per CDR3 protein. The sample records over 650,000 distinct CDR3 sequences, 25% to 35% being singletons. Sequencing used peripheral blood mononuclear cells (PBMCs), obtained when the disease was refractory, from a patient treated with antithyroid drugs. These receptors were collected from a female donor with Graves disease.

The chain uses TRBV11-2 and TRBJ2-5; possibly TRBD2 for D (5 bases). The V end was cut by 4 bases, the J end by 2 bases, with 14 bases between. Germline-derived CDR1 and CDR2 are SGHAT and FQNNGV. The CDR3 extends over 15 amino acids. CDR3 residues: CASSSTGMGQETQYF. CDR3 bases: TGTGCCAGCAGCTCCACGGGGATGGGTCAAGAGACCCAGTACTTC.

The chain has TRBV19 and TRBJ2-5; no definite D call. The CDR3 has 15 amino acids. Per germline, CDR1 LNHDA and CDR2 SQIVND (reference sequence). V lost 4 bases, J lost 4 bases, and 16 bases lay in between. DNA for the CDR3: TGTGCCAGTAGTAATAGTCAGGCCCGAACAGAGACCCAGTACTTC. Amino acid sequence: CASSNSQARTETQYF. Complete variable domain (other parts from reference TRBV19 and TRBJ2-5): DGGITQSPKYLFRKEGQNVTLSCEQNLNHDAMYWYRQDPGQGLRLIYYSQIVNDFQKGDIAEGYSVSREKKESFPLTVTSAQKNPTAFYLCASSNSQARTETQYFGPGTRLLVL.

Regarding this clonotype: Here the CDR3 omits its conserved ending phenylalanine or tryptophan, so a read error is the likely source. V usage is TRBV3-1 and J usage is TRBJ2-4; 8 nucleotides match TRBD1. This CDR3 has 13 amino acids. Germline-derived CDR1 and CDR2 are LGHDT and YNNKEL (reference sequence). Trimming removed 0 bases from V and 13 bases from J; junction bases left unmatched: 5. The CDR3 reads CASSQDRGRLQYL. CDR3 coding DNA: TGTGCCAGCAGCCAAGACAGGGGGCGGTTGCAGTACCTC.

The V and J genes are TRBV11-2 and TRBJ2-7; the match to TRBD2 covers 8 bases. Trimming took 5 bases from V and 7 from J; bases not matched to a gene: 13. Germline CDR1 reads SGHAT; CDR2 reads FQNNGV. The CDR3 extends over 15 amino acids. This chain's CDR3 is CASSLAGGGGEEQYF. CDR3 coding DNA: TGTGCCAGCAGCCTAGCCGGGGGGGGAGGGGAAGAGCAGTACTTC.

V is TRBV7-8 and J is TRBJ1-3, with TRBD1 matching 7 bases. CDR1 SGHVS and CDR2 FQNEAQ come from the germline V gene. Germline trimming cut 2 bases from V and 16 bases from J; bases unmatched to any gene: 8. CDR3 length: 12 residues. For the CDR3, the DNA is TGTGCCAGCAGCTTACCACAGGGGTTGAGGTATTTT. Protein: CASSLPQGLRYF.

This clonotype occurred many times. This chain uses TRBV28 with TRBJ1-5; 8 nucleotides agree with TRBD1. Unmatched junction bases numbered 13, after V lost 4 bases and J lost 2 bases. In germline, CDR1 is MDHEN, CDR2 SYDVKM. CDR3 length equals 18 residues. CDR3 sequence: CASSSGTGGSLRNQPQHF. As DNA, the CDR3 is TGTGCCAGCAGTTCCGGGACAGGCGGATCTTTGCGCAATCAGCCCCAGCATTTT.

This chain connects TRBV28 to TRBJ1-1; weak D call: TRBD1 (5 bases). The length of the CDR3 is 17 residues. CDR1 is MDHEN, CDR2 SYDVKM, per germline. The V gene lost 8 bases and the J gene lost 0 bases, with 22 bases spanning the gap. This CDR3 is CASLYGGGALVNTEAFF. CDR3 coding DNA: TGTGCCAGCCTCTACGGAGGAGGGGCTCTAGTGAACACTGAAGCTTTCTTT.

The chain couples TRBV12-3 or TRBV12-4 to TRBJ1-5; D perhaps matches TRBD1 (5 bases). V was cut by 4 bases and J by 3 bases, with 19 bases left in between. The CDR3 has 17 residues. CDR3 DNA: TGTGCCAGCAGTTACCCCCGGCCGGGACTCATCAATCAGCCCCAGCATTTT. Its translation is CASSYPRPGLINQPQHF.

The V and J genes are TRBV7-9 and TRBJ2-7; TRBD2 is a possible D gene (7 bases). This CDR3 spans 15 amino acids. Trimming took off 0 bases at V and 4 bases at J, with 13 bases between the two ends. Germline loops: CDR1 SEHNR, CDR2 FQNEAQ (reference sequence). The CDR3 DNA is TGTGCCAGCAGCTTAGCGGGGGGGCCCACATACGAGCAGTACTTC. Translation gives CASSLAGGPTYEQYF.

The chain has TRBV14 and TRBJ1-2; TRBD1 matches 7 bases. Germline V gene sequence: CDR1 SGHDN, CDR2 FVKESK. The CDR3 length is 17 residues. V dropped 1 base and J dropped 6; count of bases not matched to a gene: 14. CDR3 protein: CASSQVSRGGVRNGYTF. The CDR3 region has the DNA TGTGCCAGCAGCCAAGTATCTAGAGGGGGCGTTCGTAATGGCTACACCTTC.

This clonotype came up a few times. This chain joins TRBV7-9 and TRBJ1-4; a possible D gene is TRBD1 (6 bases). The CDR3 totals 15 residues. Trimming took off 0 bases at V and 7 bases at J, with 12 bases between the two ends. The germline CDR1 and CDR2 sequences are SEHNR and FQNEAQ (reference sequence). CDR3 nucleotides: TGTGCCAGCAGCTTAGCCCGGGGGGGCGGTGAAAAACTGTTTTTT. It translates to CASSLARGGGEKLFF.